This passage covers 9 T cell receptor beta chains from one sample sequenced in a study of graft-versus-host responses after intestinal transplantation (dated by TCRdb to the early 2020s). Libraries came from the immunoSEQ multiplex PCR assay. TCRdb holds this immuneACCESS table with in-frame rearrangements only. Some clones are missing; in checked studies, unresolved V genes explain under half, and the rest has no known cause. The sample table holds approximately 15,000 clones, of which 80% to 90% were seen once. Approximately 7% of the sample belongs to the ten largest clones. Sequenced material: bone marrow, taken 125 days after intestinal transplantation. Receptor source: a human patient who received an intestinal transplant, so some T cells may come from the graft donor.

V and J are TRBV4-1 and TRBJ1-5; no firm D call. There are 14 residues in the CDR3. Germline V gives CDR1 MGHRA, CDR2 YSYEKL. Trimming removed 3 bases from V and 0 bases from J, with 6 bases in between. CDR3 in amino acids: CASSHGYSNQPQHF. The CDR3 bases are TGCGCCAGCAGCCACGGATATAGCAATCAGCCCCAGCATTTT.

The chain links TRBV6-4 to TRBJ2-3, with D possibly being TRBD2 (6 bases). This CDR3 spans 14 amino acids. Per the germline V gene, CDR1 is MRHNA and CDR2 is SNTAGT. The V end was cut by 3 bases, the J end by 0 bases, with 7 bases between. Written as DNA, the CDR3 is TGTGCCAGCAGTGAGGGACTGAGCACAGATACGCAGTATTTT. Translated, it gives CASSEGLSTDTQYF.

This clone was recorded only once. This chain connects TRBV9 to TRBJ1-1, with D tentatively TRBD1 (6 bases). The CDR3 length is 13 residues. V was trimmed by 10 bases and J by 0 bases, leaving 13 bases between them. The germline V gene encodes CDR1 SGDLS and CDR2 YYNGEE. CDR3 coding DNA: TGTGCCGGTTTAGGACAGTTGAACACTGAAGCTTTCTTT. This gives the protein CAGLGQLNTEAFF. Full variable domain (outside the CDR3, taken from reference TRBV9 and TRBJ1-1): DSGVTQTPKHLITATGQRVTLRCSPRSGDLSVYWYQQSLDQGLQFLIQYYNGEERAKGNILERFSAQQFPDLHSELNLSSLELGDSALYFCAGLGQLNTEAFFGQGTRLTVV.

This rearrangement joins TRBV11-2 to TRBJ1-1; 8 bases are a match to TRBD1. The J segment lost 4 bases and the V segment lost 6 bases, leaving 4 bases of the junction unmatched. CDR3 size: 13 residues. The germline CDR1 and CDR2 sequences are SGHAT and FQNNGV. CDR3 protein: CASRATGGTEAFF. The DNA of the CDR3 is TGTGCCAGCAGAGCCACAGGGGGCACTGAAGCTTTCTTT.

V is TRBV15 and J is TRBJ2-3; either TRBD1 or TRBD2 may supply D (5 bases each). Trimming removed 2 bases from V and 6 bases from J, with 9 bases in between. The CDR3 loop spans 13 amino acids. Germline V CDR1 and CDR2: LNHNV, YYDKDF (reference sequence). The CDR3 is CATSRQGGDTQYF. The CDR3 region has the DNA TGTGCCACCAGCAGACAGGGCGGGGATACGCAGTATTTT.

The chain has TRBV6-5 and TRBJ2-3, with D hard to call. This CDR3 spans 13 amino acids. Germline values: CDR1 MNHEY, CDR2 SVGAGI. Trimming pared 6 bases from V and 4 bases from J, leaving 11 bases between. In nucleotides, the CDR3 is TGTGCCAGCAGGCAGCTAGGTGCAGATACGCAGTATTTT. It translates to CASRQLGADTQYF.

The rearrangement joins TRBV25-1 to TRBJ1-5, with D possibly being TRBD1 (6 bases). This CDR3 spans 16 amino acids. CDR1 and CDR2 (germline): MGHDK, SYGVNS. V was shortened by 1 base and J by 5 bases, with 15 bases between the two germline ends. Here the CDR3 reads CASSELGRGWDQPQHF. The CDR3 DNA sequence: TGTGCCAGCAGTGAATTGGGCAGGGGATGGGATCAGCCCCAGCATTTT.

The CDR3 nucleotides are TGTGCCAGCCGAGCCCATAGGACGGATGATAATGAGCAGTTCTTC. Protein product: CASRAHRTDDNEQFF. V is TRBV11-2 and J is TRBJ2-1; unclear D gene. V lost 8 bases and J lost 7, with 21 bases in between. The CDR3 is 15 amino acids. CDR1 SGHAT and CDR2 FQNNGV come from the germline V gene.

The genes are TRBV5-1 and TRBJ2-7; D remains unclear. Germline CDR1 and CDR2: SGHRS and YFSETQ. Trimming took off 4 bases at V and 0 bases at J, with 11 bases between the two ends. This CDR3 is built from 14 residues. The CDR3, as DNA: TGCGCCAGCAGCCCCGACCGGTACTCCTACGAGCAGTACTTC. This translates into CASSPDRYSYEQYF.